The present TCR beta chain was sequenced within a study of early T cells in non-severe SARS-CoV-2 infection. In the study overall: Sequencing of unsorted whole blood was done on bulk RNA, leaving chains unpaired. Study-wide results and limits: VDJdb matching favored anti-spike CD8 responses, missing private and CD4 specificities.

Unique molecular identifiers were attached to individual cDNA molecules. TCRdb re-analysed the 5' RACE reads in MiXCR, keeping a single row per CDR3 protein. The data show tens of thousands of distinct CDR3 sequences, more than 10% seen once. This clonotype was detected a few times. Its target is unknown. Germline assignment: CDR1 WSHSY and CDR2 SAAADI. This CDR3 is 11 amino acids long. V lost 3 bases and J 9 bases, leaving 9 bases between the germline ends. This chain joins TRBV10-2 and TRBJ2-7; D possibly corresponds to TRBD2 (6 bases). The sample consisted of whole blood. The TCR comes from an adult who was a healthcare worker with PCR-confirmed SARS-CoV-2 infection or an uninfected control (not recorded which). The CDR3 coding sequence is TGCGCCAGCAGTGACCTAGCGAGGCAGTACTTC. This gives the protein CASSDLARQYF.